Sequencing of this TCR beta chain was carried out in a study of human T cells and chemical hapten exposure. Authors' analysis steps: Counts of TCRs in each sample centred on a median of around 92,000 and extended from approximately 25,000 to 650,000. TCRdb ran MiXCR on the RACE reads and lists one entry per CDR3 protein. The V and J calls shown here were made by TCRdb, not taken from the authors' results. Found here are around 120,000 distinct CDR3 sequences, about an eighth of them singletons; the top ten hold over 0.85%. The sample's time point: patch test 1, 2 weeks after DPC sensitization. Described treatment: therapeutic diphenylcyclopropenone sensitization with weekly scalp DPC. Trimming removed 0 bases at V and 0 bases at J, with 11 bases between. The V gene's germline CDR1 is LGHNA and CDR2 YSLEER. This CDR3 comprises 16 residues.

The chain uses TRBV4-3 and TRBJ1-2; D is ambiguous. The source of this sequence is a young man with alopecia areata. Some clones in this sample may be carry-over from other donors' samples. Material: whole blood, obtained in connection with sensitization to the hapten diphenylcyclopropenone (DPC). This CDR3 reads CASSQDRSPANYGYTF. In nucleotides, the CDR3 is TGCGCCAGCAGCCAAGATCGATCGCCGGCTAACTATGGCTACACCTTC.